These 20 T cell receptor beta chains share one sample of origin, sequenced in a study of response to subunit inactivated influenza vaccine. Via MiXCR, TCRdb re-called the RT-PCR reads, giving one row per CDR3 protein. The data hold approximately 530,000 distinct CDR3 sequences, with about 7.2% observed a single time. This sample comprised PBMCs from blood, obtained approximately 25 months after vaccination. The receptors come from a man between 50 and 75 years old who received an inactivated influenza vaccine.

J is TRBJ2-7 and V is TRBV21-1. TRBV21-1 is an annotated pseudogene. This CDR3 comprises 14 residues. The CDR3 is CASSLTRSKNEQYF. CDR3 nucleotides: TGTGCCAGCAGCTTGACACGGAGCAAAAACGAGCAGTACTTC.

In its sample, this clonotype was seen a few times. The rearrangement uses TRBV7-9 and TRBJ2-7; 7 bases line up with TRBD1. The CDR3 consists of 15 residues. From germline, CDR1 is SEHNR and CDR2 FQNEAQ (reference sequence). J gave up 6 bases and V 1 base, and 9 bases lay outside the gene matches. Here the CDR3 DNA reads TGTGCCAGCAGCTTAGACAGGGGACGTGAAGGCGAGCAGTACTTC. Translation gives CASSLDRGREGEQYF.

The rearrangement links TRBV3-1 to TRBJ2-2; weak D call: TRBD2 (6 bases). Germline V gene lookup returns CDR1 LGHDT and CDR2 YNNKEL (reference sequence). There are 16 residues in the CDR3. Trimming removed 2 bases at V and 7 bases at J, with 17 bases between. The CDR3 protein is CASSQPRRVRIGELFF. For the CDR3, the DNA is TGTGCCAGCAGCCAACCGCGGAGGGTACGGATCGGGGAGCTGTTTTTT. The full variable domain, completed using reference TRBV3-1 and TRBJ2-2, is DTAVSQTPKYLVTQMGNDKSIKCEQNLGHDTMYWYKQDSKKFLKIMFSYNNKELIINETVPNRFSPKSPDKAHLNLHINSLELGDSAVYFCASSQPRRVRIGELFFGEGSRLTVL.

The V gene is TRBV19, the J gene TRBJ2-1, with 7 bases identical to TRBD1. Per the germline V gene, CDR1 is LNHDA and CDR2 is SQIVND (reference sequence). This CDR3 spans 14 amino acids. Unmatched junction bases numbered 11, after V lost 6 bases and J lost 9 bases. CDR3 in DNA: TGTGCCAGTAGCCGACAGGGCGGACGCGGTGAGCAGTTCTTC. As protein: CASSRQGGRGEQFF.

This clonotype was seen only a few times. V and J are TRBV7-8 and TRBJ2-1; D could derive from TRBD1 or TRBD2 (5 bases each). The CDR3 runs 14 residues. CDR1 SGHVS and CDR2 FQNEAQ come from the germline V gene. Trimming shortened V by 6 bases and J by 5 bases, and 14 bases separated the two germline ends. The DNA for the CDR3 is TGTGCCAGCAGGTCGGGGCAGGGAGACAATGAGCAGTTCTTC. The encoded protein is CASRSGQGDNEQFF.

The sample holds a few counts of this clonotype. V usage is TRBV13 and J usage is TRBJ1-1; 9 bases match TRBD1. The CDR3 extends over 15 amino acids. V lost 7 bases to trimming and J lost 0 bases; unmatched junction nucleotides: 6. CDR1 and CDR2 from the germline V gene are PRHDT and FYEKMQ (reference sequence). The CDR3, as DNA: TGTGCCAGCAAGGGACAGGGAGGTGTGAACACTGAAGCTTTCTTT. This sequence encodes CASKGQGGVNTEAFF.

V and J are TRBV4-2 and TRBJ2-7; the D gene is possibly TRBD1 (6 bases). The V end was cut by 5 bases, the J end by 4 bases, with 12 bases between. Germline CDR1 is LGHNA and CDR2 is YNFKEQ. The CDR3 is 13 amino acids. The CDR3 sequence is CASSKNREYEQYF. The CDR3 coding sequence is TGTGCCAGCAGCAAAAACAGGGAATACGAGCAGTACTTC.

V gene TRBV7-2 combines with J gene TRBJ2-7; TRBD1 matches at 8 bases. The ends lost 5 bases at V and 6 bases at J; junction bases unmatched: 6. The germline V gene has CDR1 SGHTA and CDR2 FQGNSA. The CDR3 consists of 13 residues. The DNA of the CDR3 is TGTGCCAGCAGCCGACTGACAGGGGCCGAGCAGTACTTC. Amino acid sequence: CASSRLTGAEQYF.

This clonotype was detected many times. The chain uses TRBV28 and TRBJ1-4; D is unresolved. The CDR3 has 15 residues. The germline V gene has CDR1 MDHEN and CDR2 SYDVKM. The V and J ends lost 3 bases and 8 bases respectively, with 16 bases between them. In DNA, the CDR3 is TGTGCCAGCAGTTTGGGTTGGCTGAGGGCGGAAAAACTGTTTTTT. This encodes CASSLGWLRAEKLFF.

V gene TRBV20-1 combines with J gene TRBJ1-4; TRBD1 might be the D (5 bases). This CDR3 is built from 11 residues. Germline V gives CDR1 DFQATT, CDR2 SNEGSKA (reference sequence). CDR3 nucleotide sequence: TGCAGCCTAAGGGGAGATGAAAAACTGTTTTTT. Translated: CSLRGDEKLFF.

This clonotype was detected only a few times. J is TRBJ2-1 and V is TRBV20-1; D remains unclear. The germline V and J ends were trimmed by 2 bases and 7 bases, with 9 bases remaining between them. The CDR3 is 12 residues long. The germline CDR1 and CDR2 sequences are DFQATT and SNEGSKA (reference sequence). CDR3 sequence (DNA): TGCAGTGCTAGAATCGACAAGAATGAGCAGTTCTTC. Protein product: CSARIDKNEQFF.

The chain couples TRBV7-2 to TRBJ1-4; 7 bases align to TRBD1. Losses at the gene ends were 5 bases for V and 3 bases for J; bases not matched to a gene: 6. CDR3 size: 15 residues. Germline V gene lookup returns CDR1 SGHTA and CDR2 FQGNSA. As DNA, the CDR3 is TGTGCCAGCAGCAAATCCGGGACAGCTAATGAAAAACTGTTTTTT. It is translated as CASSKSGTANEKLFF. The full variable domain, completed using reference TRBV7-2 and TRBJ1-4, is GAGVSQSPSNKVTEKGKDVELRCDPISGHTALYWYRQSLGQGLEFLIYFQGNSAPDKSGLPSDRFSAERTGGSVSTLTIQRTQQEDSAVYLCASSKSGTANEKLFFGSGTQLSVL.

At least ten counts were recorded for this clonotype. The genes are TRBV14 and TRBJ1-6, with a tentative D call TRBD1 (5 bases). The germline gives CDR1 SGHDN, CDR2 FVKESK. There are 15 residues in the CDR3. V was cut by 3 bases and J by 0 bases, with 6 bases left in between. DNA for the CDR3: TGTGCCAGCAGCCAGGGGGGCTCCTATAATTCACCCCTCCACTTT. It yields the protein CASSQGGSYNSPLHF.

The J gene is TRBJ2-1, the V gene TRBV7-9; TRBD2 agrees at 9 bases. The V and J ends lost 5 bases and 2 bases, in that order; junction bases with no gene match: 4. CDR1 SEHNR and CDR2 FQNEAQ come from the germline V gene (reference sequence). The CDR3 consists of 15 residues. The CDR3 loop reads CASSGGLAAYNEQFF. CDR3 coding DNA: TGTGCCAGCAGCGGGGGACTAGCTGCCTACAATGAGCAGTTCTTC.

This clonotype was counted ten times or more. V gene TRBV20-1 combines with J gene TRBJ2-7, with D possibly matching TRBD2 (6 bases). Deletions cut 3 bases from V and 6 bases from J, with 15 bases between. The CDR3 is made up of 13 amino acids. CDR1 and CDR2 (germline): DFQATT, SNEGSKA (reference sequence). The CDR3 spells CSASRVRGIEQYF. CDR3 coding DNA: TGCAGTGCTAGTAGGGTCCGGGGGATCGAGCAGTACTTC.

Ten or more counts support this clonotype. The rearrangement links TRBV9 to TRBJ2-5; D gene unclear. CDR1 is SGDLS and CDR2 is YYNGEE in the germline V gene. This CDR3 region has 13 residues. Trimming left V 2 bases short and J 5 bases short, with 10 bases between. The CDR3 reads CASSVSQLETQYF. CDR3 nucleotides: TGTGCCAGCAGCGTCAGTCAACTGGAGACCCAGTACTTC.

The CDR3 DNA follows: TGTGCCAGCAATTGGCCGAAGCAGTACTTC. Translation: CASNWPKQYF. V gene TRBV27 combines with J gene TRBJ2-7, with no clear D. With 7 bases removed from V and 8 bases from J, the gap between germline ends came to 9 bases. This CDR3 contains 10 residues. The V gene's germline CDR1 is MNHEY and CDR2 SMNVEV (reference sequence).

This clonotype was detected many times. This chain connects TRBV2 to TRBJ2-3; D not resolved. Trimming left V 3 bases short and J 9 bases short, with 16 bases between. Per germline, CDR1 SNHLY and CDR2 FYNNEI. CDR3 length: 14 residues. CDR3 coding DNA: TGTGCCAGCAGTGATAATCCGTATTCTGACACGCAGTATTTT. This codes for CASSDNPYSDTQYF.

This clonotype was observed at least ten times. This chain joins TRBV27 and TRBJ2-7; 11 nucleotides match TRBD1. V lost 5 bases to trimming and J lost 4 bases; unmatched junction nucleotides: 7. CDR1 MNHEY and CDR2 SMNVEV come from the germline V gene (reference sequence). The CDR3 totals 15 residues. The CDR3: CASSKPGQGVYEQYF. The CDR3 DNA reads as TGTGCCAGCAGTAAACCGGGACAGGGGGTGTACGAGCAGTACTTC.

In its sample, this clonotype was seen a few times. The chain joins TRBV28 to TRBJ2-4, with D hard to call. V shed 7 bases and J shed 1 base, with 8 bases lying between them. Germline V gene sequence: CDR1 MDHEN, CDR2 SYDVKM. The CDR3 loop spans 13 amino acids. The CDR3 nucleotides read TGTGCCAGCATTTCAGACGCCAAAAACATTCAGTACTTC. As protein: CASISDAKNIQYF.